The 10 T cell receptor beta chains below come from one sample, sequenced in a study of blood T cell repertoires in COVID-19. Measured with immunoSEQ multiplex PCR; TCRdb has only the in-frame clones, and not every one. The repertoire holds 170,000 or so clones, with roughly 90% as singletons. Sequencing was carried out using peripheral blood. All receptors come from a man between 45 and 60 years old with acute or convalescent COVID-19.

The chain carries TRBV9 and TRBJ1-1, with D perhaps matching TRBD1 (5 bases). The germline V and J ends were trimmed by 4 bases and 4 bases, with 11 bases remaining between them. Germline-derived CDR1 and CDR2 are SGDLS and YYNGEE. This CDR3 has 13 residues. CDR3 coding DNA: TGTGCCAGCAGCCTCGGGGGGATCACTGAAGCTTTCTTT. Translated, it gives CASSLGGITEAFF.

The chain combines TRBV9 with TRBJ2-7, with a possible D match to TRBD2 (5 bases). The CDR3 has 11 amino acids. The germline CDR1 and CDR2 sequences are SGDLS and YYNGEE. V shed 5 bases and J shed 4 bases, with 7 bases lying between them. The CDR3 sequence: CASRSGYEQYF. The CDR3 DNA reads TGTGCCAGCAGATCGGGGTACGAGCAGTACTTC.

J is TRBJ2-7 and V is TRBV18; D is perhaps TRBD1 (6 bases). Germline V lookup: CDR1 KGHSH, CDR2 LQKENI. The CDR3 has 16 residues. The ends were cut back, 5 bases at V and 4 bases at J, with 21 bases in the middle. The CDR3 is CASSLQGADPVYEQYF. CDR3 bases: TGTGCCAGCTCATTACAGGGAGCGGATCCTGTGTACGAGCAGTACTTC.

The chain employs TRBV14 and TRBJ2-7; D may be TRBD1 (5 bases). V was trimmed by 2 bases and J by 7 bases, leaving 18 bases between them. This CDR3 has 15 residues. Germline lookup yields CDR1 SGHDN and CDR2 FVKESK. The DNA of the CDR3 is TGTGCCAGCAGCCAACGACAGCTCCCCTTTAGGGAGCAGTACTTC. Its translation: CASSQRQLPFREQYF.

The chain joins TRBV7-6 to TRBJ2-2, with a possible D match to TRBD1 (5 bases). Germline CDR1 reads SGHVS; CDR2 reads FNYEAQ. V lost 8 bases and J 3 bases, leaving 13 bases between the germline ends. This CDR3 has 14 amino acids. CDR3 residues: CASRQLWDTGELFF. As DNA, the CDR3 is TGTGCCAGCCGACAGCTTTGGGACACCGGGGAGCTGTTTTTT. The variable domain in full, with the rest retrieved from reference TRBV7-6 and TRBJ2-2, is GAGVSQSPRYKVTKRGQDVALRCDPISGHVSLYWYRQALGQGPEFLTYFNYEAQQDKSGLPNDRFSAERPEGSISTLTIQRTEQRDSAMYRCASRQLWDTGELFFGEGSRLTVL.

This rearrangement joins TRBV5-1 to TRBJ2-6, with 8 bases aligning to TRBD1. Losses at the gene ends were 0 bases for V and 2 bases for J; bases not matched to a gene: 4. This CDR3 spans 17 amino acids. The germline CDR1 and CDR2 sequences are SGHRS and YFSETQ. The CDR3 DNA reads as TGCGCCAGCAGCTTGGAGGGGGGACAGGCTGGGGCCAACGTCCTGACTTTC. Protein: CASSLEGGQAGANVLTF.

This chain connects TRBV18 to TRBJ2-5; D is uncertain. The V gene's germline CDR1 is KGHSH and CDR2 LQKENI. The CDR3 totals 15 residues. The ends were cut back, 3 bases at V and 2 bases at J, with 13 bases in the middle. CDR3 coding DNA: TGTGCCAGCTCACCCCTTGTTGACAAGCAAGAGACCCAGTACTTC. It encodes CASSPLVDKQETQYF.

The genes are TRBV2 and TRBJ2-7; D not resolved. The V and J ends lost 3 bases and 1 base respectively, with 4 bases between them. Germline CDR1 reads SNHLY; CDR2 reads FYNNEI. The CDR3 sequence is 12 residues long. Written as DNA, the CDR3 is TGTGCCAGCAGTGACACTTCCTACGAGCAGTACTTC. Residues: CASSDTSYEQYF.

This chain's CDR3 is CASSYTTTNEKLFF. CDR3 in DNA: TGTGCCAGCAGTTACACAACAACTAATGAAAAACTGTTTTTT. This rearrangement joins TRBV6-2 or TRBV6-3 to TRBJ1-4; no firm D call. CDR3 length: 14 amino acids. Germline loops: CDR1 MNHEY, CDR2 SVGEGT. V gave up 2 bases and J gave up 0 bases, with 4 bases separating them.

This chain connects TRBV18 to TRBJ1-6, with 9 positions matching TRBD1. V trimming: 4 bases; J trimming: 4 bases; junction bases outside the gene matches: 8. The CDR3 is 17 residues long. The germline V gene encodes CDR1 KGHSH and CDR2 LQKENI. This CDR3 is CASSQTGGNLYNSPLHF. The DNA of the CDR3 is TGTGCCAGCTCACAAACAGGGGGCAACTTATATAATTCACCCCTCCACTTT.